What follows are 24 T cell receptor beta chains derived from one specimen sequenced in a study of T cells in Graves' hyperthyroidism and ophthalmopathy. Amplification yielded TCR beta CDR3 regions, with RNA transcripts as the source. The HTBI set primed first-round TCR CDR3 RT-PCR. TCRdb processed the multiplex PCR reads anew with MiXCR; each CDR3 protein has one entry. The sample shows around 440,000 distinct CDR3 sequences, about a sixth of them seen only once. Sequencing was performed on blood. These receptors were collected from a woman aged 18-29 years with Graves' hyperthyroidism.

This clonotype was counted between two and nine times. The rearrangement uses TRBV14 and TRBJ2-2, with 8 nucleotides matching TRBD1. CDR1 is SGHDN, CDR2 FVKESK, per germline. The CDR3 consists of 16 residues. V lost 1 base to trimming and J lost 4 bases; unmatched junction nucleotides: 5. The CDR3 region has the DNA TGTGCCAGCAGCCAAGGTTCAGGGGGCGGCACCGGGGAGCTGTTTTTT. Translation gives CASSQGSGGGTGELFF. The full variable domain, completed using reference TRBV14 and TRBJ2-2, is EAGVTQFPSHSVIEKGQTVTLRCDPISGHDNLYWYRRVMGKEIKFLLHFVKESKQDESGMPNNRFLAERTGGTYSTLKVQPAELEDSGVYFCASSQGSGGGTGELFFGEGSRLTVL.

This clonotype showed up many times. The J gene is TRBJ1-1, the V gene TRBV6-1, with D tentatively TRBD1 (6 bases). Germline V lookup: CDR1 MNHNS, CDR2 SASEGT. This CDR3 contains 13 residues. CDR3 nucleotide sequence: TGTGTCGTGGAGACGGGGGCGAGGACTGAAGCTTTCTTT. Protein sequence: CVVETGARTEAFF.

V and J are TRBV5-5 and TRBJ2-2; 10 nucleotides match TRBD1. Unmatched junction bases numbered 7, after V lost 3 bases and J lost 5 bases. The CDR3 totals 16 residues. Germline values: CDR1 SGHKS, CDR2 YYEKEE (reference sequence). CDR3 in DNA: TGTGCCAGCAGCTGGGACAGGGGAGCGTATACCGGGGAGCTGTTTTTT. This translates into CASSWDRGAYTGELFF.

Many counts were recorded for this clonotype. This rearrangement joins TRBV10-3 to TRBJ2-7; 14 positions agree with TRBD2. Germline CDR1 reads ENHRY; CDR2 reads SYGVKD. The CDR3 is made up of 18 amino acids. The V segment lost 0 bases and the J segment 2 bases; nucleotides outside the gene matches: 6. In DNA form, the CDR3 reads TGTGCCATCAGTGAGTCAAGACTAGCGGGAGGGGTCGCCTACGAGCAGTACTTC. This gives the protein CAISESRLAGGVAYEQYF.

This sequence joins TRBV6-5 and TRBJ1-2; D is possibly TRBD1 (5 bases). V lost 4 bases to trimming and J lost 7 bases, with 19 bases between them. The germline V gene has CDR1 MNHEY and CDR2 SVGAGI. The CDR3 sequence is 15 residues long. The CDR3 protein is CASSSGGGSSLGYTF. CDR3 bases: TGTGCCAGCAGTTCCGGGGGGGGTAGTAGCCTTGGCTACACCTTC.

This clonotype was detected ten times or more. The chain is built from TRBV7-9 and TRBJ2-1, with D perhaps matching TRBD2 (6 bases). This CDR3 has 18 residues. V was pared by 2 bases and J by 3 bases, with 20 bases between. CDR1 SEHNR and CDR2 FQNEAQ come from the germline V gene (reference sequence). CDR3 sequence: CASSLSRVAGTFYNEQFF. The CDR3 region has the DNA TGTGCCAGCAGCTTATCTCGGGTCGCGGGAACGTTCTACAATGAGCAGTTCTTC.

This clonotype has a count of ten or more. The chain employs TRBV6-4 and TRBJ2-7; D is perhaps TRBD1 (5 bases). V lost 2 bases and J 3 bases, leaving 14 bases between the germline ends. CDR1 is MRHNA, CDR2 SNTAGT, per germline. The CDR3 is 15 amino acids. The CDR3 bases are TGTGCCAGCAGTGACGGCAGGGTTGAGGACTACGAGCAGTACTTC. This encodes CASSDGRVEDYEQYF.

This sequence joins TRBV2 and TRBJ2-1, with D perhaps TRBD2 (6 bases). Per germline, CDR1 SNHLY and CDR2 FYNNEI. V lost 4 bases, J lost 4 bases, and 11 bases lay in between. The CDR3 runs to 14 residues. CDR3 loop: CASSGGGVYNEQFF. The CDR3 nucleotides read TGTGCCAGCAGTGGAGGAGGGGTTTACAATGAGCAGTTCTTC.

This clonotype was seen at least ten times. The J gene is TRBJ1-3, the V gene TRBV6-5; the D is unclear. Germline V gene sequence: CDR1 MNHEY, CDR2 SVGAGI. There are 16 residues in the CDR3. The germline V and J ends were trimmed by 0 bases and 4 bases, with 13 bases remaining between them. CDR3 nucleotide sequence: TGTGCCAGCAGTTACTCTGGTGACGCGGTGGGAAACACCATATATTTT. Protein product: CASSYSGDAVGNTIYF.

Ten or more counts support this clonotype. This chain joins TRBV12-3 or TRBV12-4 and TRBJ1-5, with D possibly being TRBD1 (5 bases). This CDR3 has 15 amino acids. The V end lost 4 bases, the J end lost 5 bases, and 15 bases lay between the germline ends. The DNA of the CDR3 is TGTGCCAGCAGTTGGGGGGGGGAACGGTATCAGCCCCAGCATTTT. Its translation is CASSWGGERYQPQHF.

There are a few counts of this clonotype. The genes are TRBV12-5 and TRBJ2-5; the match to TRBD1 covers 8 bases. The ends lost 5 bases at V and 5 bases at J; junction bases unmatched: 13. CDR1 LGHNT and CDR2 FRNRAP come from the germline V gene. This CDR3 is built from 16 residues. CDR3 protein: CASGPFKTGDEETQYF. In nucleotides, the CDR3 is TGTGCTAGTGGTCCGTTCAAGACAGGGGACGAGGAGACCCAGTACTTC.

There are many counts of this clonotype. This chain uses TRBV6-2 or TRBV6-3 with TRBJ2-5; D is unclear. The CDR3 is made up of 12 amino acids. Trimming pared 7 bases from V and 4 bases from J, leaving 10 bases between. From germline, CDR1 is MNHEY and CDR2 SVGEGT. The CDR3 bases are TGTGCCAGCAACCAGTGGGGAGAGACCCAGTACTTC. It yields the protein CASNQWGETQYF.

In this sample, this clonotype turned up many times. The chain joins TRBV6-1 to TRBJ1-5, with D unclear. Germline V gene data show CDR1 as MNHNS and CDR2 as SASEGT. The CDR3 loop spans 14 amino acids. Trimming stripped 5 bases from V and 2 bases from J, with 10 bases between. The CDR3: CASSPYSGNQPQHF. In nucleotides, the CDR3 is TGTGCCAGCAGTCCCTATAGCGGCAATCAGCCCCAGCATTTT.

This clonotype has ten or more counts. The chain employs TRBV12-3 or TRBV12-4 and TRBJ2-1, with TRBD1 as a possible D gene (5 bases). CDR3 length: 13 residues. The V end was cut by 2 bases, the J end by 5 bases, with 7 bases between. The CDR3, as DNA: TGTGCCAGCAGTTTAAGACAGAACAATGAGCAGTTCTTC. This encodes CASSLRQNNEQFF.

Ten or more counts support this clonotype. The V gene is TRBV6-2 or TRBV6-3, the J gene TRBJ2-1, with D possibly matching TRBD1 (6 bases). V shed 8 bases and J shed 4 bases, with 15 bases lying between them. The CDR3 totals 14 residues. In germline, CDR1 is MNHEY, CDR2 SVGEGT. The CDR3 loop reads CASGMTGPYNEQFF. The CDR3 DNA reads as TGTGCCAGCGGGATGACAGGTCCGTACAATGAGCAGTTCTTC.

This clonotype was seen at least ten times. The rearrangement joins TRBV6-2 or TRBV6-3 to TRBJ2-7, with 9 bases lining up with TRBD2. CDR3 length: 15 amino acids. Germline V gene lookup returns CDR1 MNHEY and CDR2 SVGEGT. J was trimmed by 4 bases and V by 0 bases; bases with no gene match: 4. This CDR3 is CASSYSQRGEYEQYF. CDR3 sequence (DNA): TGTGCCAGCAGTTACTCCCAGCGGGGGGAATACGAGCAGTACTTC.

The chain links TRBV2 to TRBJ1-1; D is unclear. The V gene's germline CDR1 is SNHLY and CDR2 FYNNEI. V was shortened by 4 bases and J by 1 base, with 10 bases between the two germline ends. This CDR3 comprises 14 residues. The CDR3 DNA is TGTGCCAGCAGTGGGCGTCCAGGGAACACTGAAGCTTTCTTT. The encoded protein is CASSGRPGNTEAFF.

This chain joins TRBV24-1 and TRBJ2-7, with 9 bases identical to TRBD1. Germline V gene sequence: CDR1 KGHDR, CDR2 SFDVKD. Trimming cost V 4 bases and J 5 bases; bases outside gene matches: 8. CDR3 length equals 15 residues. CDR3 nucleotides: TGTGCCACCAGTGAGTCCGGGACAGGGAAAAACGAGCAGTACTTC. It codes for CATSESGTGKNEQYF.

Ten or more counts support this clonotype. The V and J genes are TRBV6-1 and TRBJ2-5, with D tentatively TRBD2 (6 bases). This CDR3 has 13 amino acids. V shed 1 base and J shed 5 bases, with 8 bases lying between them. CDR1 and CDR2 from the germline V gene are MNHNS and SASEGT. CDR3 DNA sequence: TGTGCCAGCAGTGAAGGCGGGGTGGAGACCCAGTACTTC. This codes for CASSEGGVETQYF.

This clonotype showed up just a few times. The chain carries TRBV7-9 and TRBJ1-3; D is uncertain. V was pared by 6 bases and J by 0 bases, with 9 bases between. Germline loops: CDR1 SEHNR, CDR2 FQNEAQ (reference sequence). The CDR3 extends over 14 amino acids. In DNA, the CDR3 is TGTGCCAGCAGTTCCGGAACCTCTGGAAACACCATATATTTT. Amino acids: CASSSGTSGNTIYF. Full variable domain (missing parts from reference TRBV7-9 and TRBJ1-3): DTGVSQNPRHKITKRGQNVTFRCDPISEHNRLYWYRQTLGQGPEFLTYFQNEAQLEKSRLLSDRFSAERPKGSFSTLEIQRTEQGDSAMYLCASSSGTSGNTIYFGEGSWLTVV.

This clonotype was detected many times. The chain recombines TRBV12-3 or TRBV12-4 with TRBJ1-1; 8 bases match TRBD1. The CDR3 has 16 residues. The ends lost 4 bases at V and 1 base at J; junction bases unmatched: 8. The CDR3 region has the DNA TGTGCCAGCAGTTCCCCGACAGGGGACTCGAACACTGAAGCTTTCTTT. This encodes CASSSPTGDSNTEAFF.

This clonotype showed up many times. CDR3 nucleotides: TGTGCCAGCAGCTCACGGGCAGATACGCAGTATTTT. This codes for CASSSRADTQYF. The J gene is TRBJ2-3, the V gene TRBV11-2; unclear D gene. V dropped 4 bases and J dropped 4 bases, with 6 bases sitting between them. The CDR3 is 12 amino acids. CDR1 SGHAT and CDR2 FQNNGV come from the germline V gene. Based on the CDR3 plus reference TRBV11-2 and TRBJ2-3, the full variable domain is EAGVAQSPRYKIIEKRQSVAFWCNPISGHATLYWYQQILGQGPKLLIQFQNNGVVDDSQLPKDRFSAERLKGVDSTLKIQPAKLEDSAVYLCASSSRADTQYFGPGTRLTVL.

The rearrangement joins TRBV5-8 to TRBJ2-1, with a possible D match to TRBD1 (5 bases). Trimming took off 0 bases at V and 9 bases at J, with 10 bases between the two ends. Germline V gives CDR1 SGHTS, CDR2 YDEGEE. This CDR3 has 13 residues. CDR3 DNA: TGTGCCAGCAGCTTGGTCCAGGGTCCTGAGCAGTTCTTC. This sequence encodes CASSLVQGPEQFF.

V usage is TRBV24-1 and J usage is TRBJ1-4; a weak D match, TRBD1 (6 bases). There are 15 residues in the CDR3. CDR1 is KGHDR, CDR2 SFDVKD, per germline. V was shortened by 3 bases and J by 3 bases, with 10 bases between the two germline ends. CDR3 in DNA: TGTGCCACCAGTGATCCGGACAGCCCTAATGAAAAACTGTTTTTT. It translates to CATSDPDSPNEKLFF.